This TCR beta chain was obtained from a study of identical twins. J lost 5 bases, V lost 5 bases, and 9 bases had no gene match. The CDR3 spans 15 residues. This clonotype was found many times. Antigen unknown. Broader study findings: Within twin pairs, the out-of-frame alpha sequences they shared showed excess low generation probability. Abundant cord blood beta clonotypes carried fewer insertions; memory repertoires showed none. Modelling approaches yielded underestimates of out-of-frame TCR alpha sharing between monozygotic twins.

Addition of a universal primer site occurred through template switching, and cDNA carried unique molecular identifiers. TCRdb re-derived calls from the 5' RACE reads in MiXCR, one entry per CDR3 protein. The table shows around 650,000 distinct CDR3 sequences, with about 7.1% occurring only once. The same sample was also used in a study of yellow fever vaccine responses in identical twins.

V is TRBV12-3 or TRBV12-4 and J is TRBJ2-3; 8 nucleotides match TRBD2. The receptor's source is a woman aged 18 to 35 in good health. Sequenced sample: PBMCs. Written as DNA, the CDR3 is TGTGCCAGCAGTCAAAGCGGGGGCTCGGGAGATACGCAGTATTTT. Protein: CASSQSGGSGDTQYF.